This TCR beta chain is from a study of blood T cell repertoires in COVID-19. Whole-study context: The United States, Italy and Spain supplied acute and convalescent COVID-19 samples.

This table comes from immunoSEQ multiplex PCR, and its TCRdb copy is limited to in-frame clones, with some not included. The repertoire holds about 300,000 clones, with approximately 91% as singletons. CDR3 length: 15 residues. From germline, CDR1 is SGHTA and CDR2 FQGTGA. Unmatched junction bases numbered 5, after V lost 5 bases and J lost 2 bases. This sequence was found in a man aged 60 to 69 who had recovered from COVID-19. Sequenced: PBMCs or T cells enriched from blood (not recorded which). The chain links TRBV7-3 to TRBJ2-7, with 11 bases fitting TRBD2. The CDR3 protein is CASSPGLAGPYEQYF. The CDR3 bases are TGTGCCAGCAGCCCCGGACTAGCGGGTCCCTACGAGCAGTACTTC. Full variable domain (missing parts from reference TRBV7-3 and TRBJ2-7): GAGVSQTPSNKVTEKGKYVELRCDPISGHTALYWYRQSLGQGPEFLIYFQGTGAADDSGLPNDRFFAVRPEGSVSTLKIQRTERGDSAVYLCASSPGLAGPYEQYFGPGTRLTVT.